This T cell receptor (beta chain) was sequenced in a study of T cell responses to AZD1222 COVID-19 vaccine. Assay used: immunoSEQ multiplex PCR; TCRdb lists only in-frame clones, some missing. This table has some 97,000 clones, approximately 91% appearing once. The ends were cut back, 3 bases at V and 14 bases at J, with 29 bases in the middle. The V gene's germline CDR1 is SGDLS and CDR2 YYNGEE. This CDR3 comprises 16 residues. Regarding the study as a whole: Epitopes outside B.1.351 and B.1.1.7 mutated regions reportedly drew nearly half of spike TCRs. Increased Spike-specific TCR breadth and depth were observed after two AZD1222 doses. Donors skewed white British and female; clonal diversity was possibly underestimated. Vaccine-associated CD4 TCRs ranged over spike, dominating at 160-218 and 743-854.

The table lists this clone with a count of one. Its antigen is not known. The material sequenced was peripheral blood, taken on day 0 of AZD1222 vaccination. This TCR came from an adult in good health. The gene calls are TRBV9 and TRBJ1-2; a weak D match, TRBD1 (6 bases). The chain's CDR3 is CASSAESGTLAARWTF. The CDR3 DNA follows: TGTGCCAGCAGCGCGGAATCCGGGACATTGGCTGCCAGATGGACCTTC. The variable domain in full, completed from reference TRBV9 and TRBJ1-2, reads DSGVTQTPKHLITATGQRVTLRCSPRSGDLSVYWYQQSLDQGLQFLIQYYNGEERAKGNILERFSAQQFPDLHSELNLSSLELGDSALYFCASSAESGTLAARWTFGSGTRLTVV.